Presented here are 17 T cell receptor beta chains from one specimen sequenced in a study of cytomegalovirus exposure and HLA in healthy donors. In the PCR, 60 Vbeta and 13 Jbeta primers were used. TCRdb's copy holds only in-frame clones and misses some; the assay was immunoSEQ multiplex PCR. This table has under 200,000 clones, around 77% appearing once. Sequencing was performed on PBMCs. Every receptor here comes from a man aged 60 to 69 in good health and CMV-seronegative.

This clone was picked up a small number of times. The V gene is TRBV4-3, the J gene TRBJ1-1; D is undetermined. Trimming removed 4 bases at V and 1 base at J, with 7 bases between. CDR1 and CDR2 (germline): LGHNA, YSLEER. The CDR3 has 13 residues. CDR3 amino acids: CASSRGGNTEAFF. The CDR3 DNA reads TGCGCCAGCAGCCGGGGAGGGAACACTGAAGCTTTCTTT.

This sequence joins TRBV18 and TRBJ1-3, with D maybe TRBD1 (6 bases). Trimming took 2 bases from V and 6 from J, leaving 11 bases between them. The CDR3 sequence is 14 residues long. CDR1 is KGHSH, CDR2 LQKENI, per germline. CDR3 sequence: CASSPEQGTNTIYF. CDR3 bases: TGTGCCAGCTCACCAGAACAGGGCACAAACACCATATATTTT.

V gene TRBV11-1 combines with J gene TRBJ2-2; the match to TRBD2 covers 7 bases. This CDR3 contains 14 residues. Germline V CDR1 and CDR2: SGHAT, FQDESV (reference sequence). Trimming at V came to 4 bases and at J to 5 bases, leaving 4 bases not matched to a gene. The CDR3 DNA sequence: TGTGCCAGCAGCTGGGGAGCGGGAACCGGGGAGCTGTTTTTT. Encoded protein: CASSWGAGTGELFF.

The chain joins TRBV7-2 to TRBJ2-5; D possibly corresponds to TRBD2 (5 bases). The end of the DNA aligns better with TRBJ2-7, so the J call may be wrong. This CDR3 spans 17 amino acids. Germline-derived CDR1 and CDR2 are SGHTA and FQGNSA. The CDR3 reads CASSLGLAGRPSYEQYF. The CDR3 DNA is TGTGCCAGCAGCTTAGGTTTGGCGGGTCGCCCATCCTACGAGCAGTACTTC.

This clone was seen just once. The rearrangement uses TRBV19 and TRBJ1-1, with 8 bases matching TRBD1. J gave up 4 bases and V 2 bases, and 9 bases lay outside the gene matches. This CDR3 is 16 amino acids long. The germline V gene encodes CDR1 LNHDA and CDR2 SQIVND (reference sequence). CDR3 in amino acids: CASSIILGQGGTEAFF. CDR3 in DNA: TGTGCCAGTAGTATAATCCTCGGACAGGGTGGCACTGAAGCTTTCTTT.

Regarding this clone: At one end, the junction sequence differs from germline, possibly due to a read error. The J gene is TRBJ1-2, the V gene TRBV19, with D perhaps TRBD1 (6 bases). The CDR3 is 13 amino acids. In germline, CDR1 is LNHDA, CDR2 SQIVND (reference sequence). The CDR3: CASRLQGEYGYPF. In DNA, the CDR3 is TGTGCCAGTAGGTTACAGGGAGAATATGGCTACCCCTTC. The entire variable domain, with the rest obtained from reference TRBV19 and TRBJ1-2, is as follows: DGGITQSPKYLFRKEGQNVTLSCEQNLNHDAMYWYRQDPGQGLRLIYYSQIVNDFQKGDIAEGYSVSREKKESFPLTVTSAQKNPTAFYLCASRLQGEYGYPFGSGTRLTVV.

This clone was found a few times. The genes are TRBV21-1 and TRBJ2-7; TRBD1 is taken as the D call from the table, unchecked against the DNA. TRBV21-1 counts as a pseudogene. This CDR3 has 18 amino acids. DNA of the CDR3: TGTGCCAGCAGCACCGAGCTAGGGCCGGACAGGGGGAGGCACGAGCAGTACTTC. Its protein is CASSTELGPDRGRHEQYF.

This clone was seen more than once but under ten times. Written as DNA, the CDR3 is TGTGCCAGCAGGCGGGGGGTCCCTCAGGATACGCAGTATTTT. Translation gives CASRRGVPQDTQYF. This chain connects TRBV2 to TRBJ2-3, with 8 bases aligning to TRBD2. Germline V gene sequence: CDR1 SNHLY, CDR2 FYNNEI. There are 14 residues in the CDR3. V dropped 6 bases and J dropped 6; count of bases not matched to a gene: 8.

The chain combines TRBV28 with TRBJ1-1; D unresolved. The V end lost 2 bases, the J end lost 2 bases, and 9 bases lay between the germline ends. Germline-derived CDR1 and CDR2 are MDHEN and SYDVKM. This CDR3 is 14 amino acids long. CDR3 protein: CASSLVGSNTEAFF. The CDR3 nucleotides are TGTGCCAGCAGTTTAGTGGGCTCTAACACTGAAGCTTTCTTT.

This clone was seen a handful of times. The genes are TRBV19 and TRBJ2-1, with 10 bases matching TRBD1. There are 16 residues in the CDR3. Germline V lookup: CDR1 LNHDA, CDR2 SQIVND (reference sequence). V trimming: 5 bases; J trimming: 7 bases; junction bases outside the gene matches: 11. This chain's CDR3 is CASSGTGTGVRNEQFF. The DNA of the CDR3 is TGTGCCAGTAGTGGGACCGGGACAGGGGTTAGAAATGAGCAGTTCTTC.

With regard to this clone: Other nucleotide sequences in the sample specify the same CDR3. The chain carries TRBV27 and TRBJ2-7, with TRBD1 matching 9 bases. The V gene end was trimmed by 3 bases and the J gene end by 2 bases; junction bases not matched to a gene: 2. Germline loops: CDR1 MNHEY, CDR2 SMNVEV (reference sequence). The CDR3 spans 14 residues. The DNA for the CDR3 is TGTGCCAGCAGTTTGGGACAGGGCCCCTACGAGCAGTACTTC. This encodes CASSLGQGPYEQYF.

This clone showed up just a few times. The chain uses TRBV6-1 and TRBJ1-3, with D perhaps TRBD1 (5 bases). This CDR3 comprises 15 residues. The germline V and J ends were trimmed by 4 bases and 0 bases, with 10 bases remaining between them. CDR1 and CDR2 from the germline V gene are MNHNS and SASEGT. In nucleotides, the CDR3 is TGTGCCAGCAGTGCCAGGGACTTCTCTGGAAACACCATATATTTT. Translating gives CASSARDFSGNTIYF.

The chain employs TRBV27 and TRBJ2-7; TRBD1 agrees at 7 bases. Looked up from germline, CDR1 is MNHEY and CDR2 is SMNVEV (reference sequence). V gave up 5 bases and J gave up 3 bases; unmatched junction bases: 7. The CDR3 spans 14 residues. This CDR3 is CASSPTGQIYEQYF. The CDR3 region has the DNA TGTGCCAGCAGTCCGACGGGACAGATCTACGAGCAGTACTTC.

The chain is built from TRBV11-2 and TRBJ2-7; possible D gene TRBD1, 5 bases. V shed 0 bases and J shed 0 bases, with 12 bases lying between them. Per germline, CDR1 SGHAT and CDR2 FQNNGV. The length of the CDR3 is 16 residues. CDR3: CASSLEAGPNSYEQYF. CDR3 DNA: TGTGCCAGCAGCTTAGAGGCAGGGCCGAACTCCTACGAGCAGTACTTC.

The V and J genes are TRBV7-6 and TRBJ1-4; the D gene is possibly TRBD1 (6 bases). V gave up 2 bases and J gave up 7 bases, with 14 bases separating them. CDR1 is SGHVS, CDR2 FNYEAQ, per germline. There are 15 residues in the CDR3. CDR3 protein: CASSLNQGGGEKLFF. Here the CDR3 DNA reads TGTGCCAGCAGCTTAAACCAGGGAGGGGGTGAAAAACTGTTTTTT.

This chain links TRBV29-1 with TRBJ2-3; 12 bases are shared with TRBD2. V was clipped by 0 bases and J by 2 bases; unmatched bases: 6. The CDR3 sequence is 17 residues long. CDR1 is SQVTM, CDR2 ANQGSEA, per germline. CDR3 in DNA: TGCAGCGTTGAAGATGTGACTAGCGGGGGATTCACAGATACGCAGTATTTT. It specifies CSVEDVTSGGFTDTQYF.

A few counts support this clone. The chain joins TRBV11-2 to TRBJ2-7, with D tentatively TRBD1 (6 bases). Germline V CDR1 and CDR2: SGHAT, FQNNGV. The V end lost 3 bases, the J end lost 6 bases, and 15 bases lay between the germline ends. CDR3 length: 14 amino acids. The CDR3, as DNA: TGTGCCAGCAGCTTGGGGAGTCAGACAGGCGAGCAGTACTTC. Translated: CASSLGSQTGEQYF.